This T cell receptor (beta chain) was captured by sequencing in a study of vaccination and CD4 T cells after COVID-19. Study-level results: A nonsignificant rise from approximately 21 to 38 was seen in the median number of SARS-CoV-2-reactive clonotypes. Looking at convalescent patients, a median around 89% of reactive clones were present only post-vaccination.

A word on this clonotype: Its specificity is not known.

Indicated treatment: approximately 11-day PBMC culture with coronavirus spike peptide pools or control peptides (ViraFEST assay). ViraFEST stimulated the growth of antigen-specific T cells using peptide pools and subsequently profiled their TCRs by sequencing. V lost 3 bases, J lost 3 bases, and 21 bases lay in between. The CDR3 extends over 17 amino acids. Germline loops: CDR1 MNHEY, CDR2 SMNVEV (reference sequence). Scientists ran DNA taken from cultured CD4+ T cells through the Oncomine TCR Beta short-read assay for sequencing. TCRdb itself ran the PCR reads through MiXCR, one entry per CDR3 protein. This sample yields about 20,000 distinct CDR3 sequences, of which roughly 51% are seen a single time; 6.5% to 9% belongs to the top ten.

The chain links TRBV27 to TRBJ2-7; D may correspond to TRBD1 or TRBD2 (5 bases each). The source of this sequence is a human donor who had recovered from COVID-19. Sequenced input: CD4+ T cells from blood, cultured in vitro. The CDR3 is CASSFRVMGEGIYEQYF. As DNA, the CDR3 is TGTGCCAGCAGTTTCCGGGTGATGGGGGAAGGAATCTACGAGCAGTACTTC.